The 3 T cell receptor beta chains given below trace back to one sample, sequenced in a study of glioma-infiltrating T cells. Using RNA template, CDR3s of TCR alpha and beta were amplified with iRepertoire arm-PCR. TCRdb processed the multiplex PCR reads anew with MiXCR; each CDR3 protein has one entry. The data show about 99,000 distinct CDR3 sequences, with 25% to 30% seen just once and 44% held by the top ten. The sequencing input was glioma tissue, nonneoplastic brain tissue, or PBMCs (not recorded which). These TCRs come from a human donor with low-grade glioma or glioblastoma, undergoing nonglioma brain surgery, or in good health (not recorded which).

This clonotype was detected only a few times. The J gene is TRBJ2-1, the V gene TRBV7-3; D remains ambiguous. CDR1 is SGHTA and CDR2 is FQGTGA in the germline V gene. The CDR3 covers 13 residues. Trimming left V 4 bases short and J 5 bases short, with 9 bases between. CDR3 nucleotide sequence: TGTGCCAGCAGCTCCTACAGAAACAATGAGCAGTTCTTC. Protein sequence: CASSSYRNNEQFF.

With regard to this clonotype: This may arise from a read error, as a much more abundant clone is one base away. V is TRBV2 and J is TRBJ1-5; TRBD1 is a possible D gene (6 bases). The germline V and J ends were trimmed by 5 bases and 2 bases, with 13 bases remaining between them. Looked up from germline, CDR1 is SNHLY and CDR2 is FYNNEI. The CDR3 covers 15 residues. The CDR3 DNA reads as TGTGCCAGCAGTAACTACAGGGCTGGCAATCAGCCCCAGCATTTT. Translated, it gives CASSNYRAGNQPQHF.

On this clonotype: A much larger clone sits a single nucleotide away, making a read error possible. The chain employs TRBV7-2 and TRBJ1-6; D not certain. Germline-derived CDR1 and CDR2 are SGHTA and FQGNSA. This CDR3 is built from 15 residues. Trimming pared 8 bases from V and 6 bases from J, leaving 17 bases between. The CDR3 DNA reads as TGTGCCAGCCTCATCAGGCTTAGCTTTAATTCACCCCTCCACTTT. The encoded protein is CASLIRLSFNSPLHF.